What follows are 31 T cell receptor beta chains derived from one specimen sequenced in a study of blood T cell repertoires in COVID-19. Here immunoSEQ multiplex PCR was the method, and the copy in TCRdb shows in-frame clones only, minus some. This table has approximately 90,000 clones, approximately 82% appearing once. Sequenced material: peripheral blood. The receptors were gathered from a man aged 55 to 70 with acute or convalescent COVID-19.

The gene calls are TRBV28 and TRBJ1-2, with a tentative D call TRBD1 (5 bases). The CDR3 extends over 14 amino acids. Trimming left V 5 bases short and J 3 bases short, with 13 bases between. Germline CDR1 is MDHEN and CDR2 is SYDVKM. CDR3 bases: TGTGCCAGCAGTCCTACAGGTTACGACTATGGCTACACCTTC. Translated: CASSPTGYDYGYTF.

The chain combines TRBV29-1 with TRBJ1-2; D not resolved. Between the trimmed V and J ends, which lost 8 bases and 1 base, there was a span of 8 bases. From germline, CDR1 is SQVTM and CDR2 ANQGSEA. This CDR3 region has 11 residues. This CDR3 reads CSTGFNYGYTF. The CDR3 DNA is TGCAGCACCGGGTTTAACTATGGCTACACCTTC.

The chain uses TRBV5-6 and TRBJ2-7; the D is unclear. Per germline, CDR1 SGHDT and CDR2 YYEEEE. V was shortened by 3 bases and J by 2 bases, with 15 bases between the two germline ends. This CDR3 has 15 residues. The CDR3 coding sequence is TGTGCCAGCAGCTCCGGCCGACAAGTAGCCTACGAGCAGTACGTC. It specifies CASSSGRQVAYEQYV.

This rearrangement joins TRBV18 to TRBJ2-3; 9 nucleotides agree with TRBD2. The CDR3 contains 16 residues. V was clipped by 1 base and J by 4 bases; unmatched bases: 6. CDR1 is KGHSH and CDR2 is LQKENI in the germline V gene. The CDR3 is CASSPLQLAGSDTQYF. The DNA of the CDR3 is TGTGCCAGCTCACCACTTCAGCTAGCGGGGTCAGATACGCAGTATTTT. The whole variable domain, remainder taken from reference TRBV18 and TRBJ2-3, is NAGVMQNPRHLVRRRGQEARLRCSPMKGHSHVYWYRQLPEEGLKFMVYLQKENIIDESGMPKERFSAEFPKEGPSILRIQQVVRGDSAAYFCASSPLQLAGSDTQYFGPGTRLTVL.

The rearrangement uses TRBV5-5 and TRBJ2-3; D possibly corresponds to TRBD2 (7 bases). CDR1 is SGHKS and CDR2 is YYEKEE in the germline V gene (reference sequence). V was trimmed by 0 bases and J by 5 bases, leaving 22 bases between them. The CDR3 is made up of 18 amino acids. CDR3: CASSLGGGGLLRLDTQYF. For the CDR3, the DNA is TGTGCCAGCAGCTTGGGAGGGGGAGGGCTTCTGCGATTAGATACGCAGTATTTT.

V gene TRBV24-1 combines with J gene TRBJ1-5; D is uncertain. Deletions cut 3 bases from V and 4 bases from J, with 15 bases between. The CDR3 spans 16 residues. Germline V gene data show CDR1 as KGHDR and CDR2 as SFDVKD. CDR3 sequence: CATSDRTEAPNQPQHF. The CDR3 bases are TGTGCCACCAGTGATCGGACGGAGGCTCCTAATCAGCCCCAGCATTTT.

The chain recombines TRBV7-9 with TRBJ1-2; 10 bases match TRBD1. Germline trimming cut 3 bases from V and 4 bases from J; bases unmatched to any gene: 11. The CDR3 consists of 17 residues. Germline CDR1 and CDR2: SEHNR and FQNEAQ (reference sequence). CDR3 nucleotide sequence: TGTGCCAGCAGCTTCATGGACAGGGGGTTCAAGGGCTATGGCTACACCTTC. It translates to CASSFMDRGFKGYGYTF.

The CDR3 DNA is TGCGCCAGCACCGTGGGACTCAGCGGGGAGCTGTTTTTT. It yields the protein CASTVGLSGELFF. The chain combines TRBV5-1 with TRBJ2-2; D is perhaps TRBD2 (6 bases). The germline gives CDR1 SGHRS, CDR2 YFSETQ. V was cut by 6 bases and J by 7 bases, with 13 bases left in between. The CDR3 contains 13 residues.

The chain uses TRBV19 and TRBJ2-3, with 8 nucleotides matching TRBD2. With 5 bases clipped from V and 2 bases from J, the junction kept 15 bases outside the gene matches. This CDR3 is built from 18 residues. Germline lookup yields CDR1 LNHDA and CDR2 SQIVND (reference sequence). This CDR3 is CASSPQGRSGGNTDTQYF. Here the CDR3 DNA reads TGTGCCAGTAGTCCTCAAGGGCGGAGCGGGGGAAACACAGATACGCAGTATTTT.

J is TRBJ2-1 and V is TRBV29-1; TRBD2 might be the D (6 bases). The germline gives CDR1 SQVTM, CDR2 ANQGSEA. The CDR3 has 14 amino acids. The germline V and J ends were trimmed by 4 bases and 8 bases, with 18 bases remaining between them. CDR3 DNA sequence: TGCAGCGTTGCGGGAGCAACTACCAACTATGAGCAGTTCTTC. Amino acid sequence: CSVAGATTNYEQFF.

This clone was seen just once. V usage is TRBV3-1 (or the pseudogene TRBV3-2) and J usage is TRBJ2-1; D is perhaps TRBD1 (6 bases). CDR1 is LGHDT, CDR2 YNNKEL, per germline (reference sequence). Trimming pared 0 bases from V and 8 bases from J, leaving 17 bases between. The length of the CDR3 is 16 residues. The CDR3 region has the DNA TGTGCCAGCAGCCAAGATCGGCCAGGGGTGAGGGATGAGCAGTTCTTC. Its protein is CASSQDRPGVRDEQFF.

This clone has a handful of counts. The CDR3, as DNA: TGTGCCAGCAGCATGGGACAGGGGGCCCCAAACACTGAAGCTTTCTTT. Translation gives CASSMGQGAPNTEAFF. The V call is TRBV5-6, the J call TRBJ1-1, with 12 bases fitting TRBD1. The CDR3 has 16 amino acids. CDR1 and CDR2 from the germline V gene are SGHDT and YYEEEE. V dropped 4 bases and J dropped 2; count of bases not matched to a gene: 6.

V and J are TRBV13 and TRBJ2-3; D is ambiguous. The germline gives CDR1 PRHDT, CDR2 FYEKMQ (reference sequence). The CDR3 has 14 amino acids. Trimming stripped 1 base from V and 4 bases from J, with 9 bases between. DNA for the CDR3: TGTGCCAGCAGCTTAGTGCGGCCCCCAGATACGCAGTATTTT. Protein sequence: CASSLVRPPDTQYF.

This clone was detected only a few times. The rearrangement links TRBV7-6 to TRBJ2-2, with TRBD2 identical over 9 bases. Trimming at V came to 3 bases and at J to 2 bases, leaving 4 bases not matched to a gene. The CDR3 contains 16 residues. The germline V gene has CDR1 SGHVS and CDR2 FNYEAQ. The CDR3 sequence: CASSFIAGVNTGELFF. In nucleotides, the CDR3 is TGTGCCAGCAGCTTCATAGCGGGAGTAAACACCGGGGAGCTGTTTTTT.

V and J are TRBV7-2 and TRBJ2-2, with 8 bases lining up with TRBD2. Germline V gene lookup returns CDR1 SGHTA and CDR2 FQGNSA. The junction had 13 bases not matched to a gene; V was cut back by 2 bases and J by 5 bases. This CDR3 is built from 18 residues. Written as DNA, the CDR3 is TGTGCCAGCAGCTTAAGGTCGCGGGGGGCCTGGGGGACCGGGGAGCTGTTTTTT. Protein: CASSLRSRGAWGTGELFF.

V gene TRBV30 combines with J gene TRBJ2-4, with D tentatively TRBD2 (6 bases). The CDR3 length is 16 residues. Germline V gene data show CDR1 as GTSNPN and CDR2 as SVGIG (reference sequence). Between the trimmed V and J ends, which lost 1 base and 0 bases, there was a span of 13 bases. The DNA for the CDR3 is TGTGCCTGGAGTGAAACTAGCTACATAGCCAAAAACATTCAGTACTTC. As protein: CAWSETSYIAKNIQYF. The whole variable domain, filled in from reference TRBV30 and TRBJ2-4, reads SQTIHQWPATLVQPVGSPLSLECTVEGTSNPNLYWYRQAAGRGLQLLFYSVGIGQISSEVPQNLSASRPQDRQFILSSKKLLLSDSGFYLCAWSETSYIAKNIQYFGAGTRLSVL.

The genes are TRBV29-1 and TRBJ2-1; maybe TRBD2 (7 bases). V lost 2 bases and J lost 6, with 17 bases in between. The length of the CDR3 is 15 residues. The germline V gene encodes CDR1 SQVTM and CDR2 ANQGSEA. In nucleotides, the CDR3 is TGCAGCGTTGAATTTCGGGGGGCGCGTCCCAATGAGCAGTTCTTC. Protein product: CSVEFRGARPNEQFF.

The CDR3 DNA reads as TGTGCCAGCAGCCGACAGGGGGCGAATGAGCAGTTCTTC. It translates to CASSRQGANEQFF. The chain is built from TRBV3-1 (or the pseudogene TRBV3-2) and TRBJ2-1, with 10 bases fitting TRBD1. Per the germline V gene, CDR1 is LGHDT and CDR2 is YNNKEL (reference sequence). There are 13 residues in the CDR3. The trim removed 4 bases at V and 7 bases at J, leaving 1 base unmatched.

The genes are TRBV28 and TRBJ1-1; D is unclear. Between the trimmed V and J ends, which lost 6 bases and 1 base, there was a span of 21 bases. In germline, CDR1 is MDHEN, CDR2 SYDVKM. The CDR3 has 17 residues. As DNA, the CDR3 is TGTGCCAGCAGCCAATACCCCCTGGCGGGGAAGAACACTGAAGCTTTCTTT. Translating it yields CASSQYPLAGKNTEAFF.

The V gene is TRBV4-3, the J gene TRBJ2-2; a possible D gene is TRBD2 (5 bases). This CDR3 region has 12 residues. The germline gives CDR1 LGHNA, CDR2 YSLEER. The V and J ends lost 3 bases and 6 bases respectively, with 5 bases between them. This CDR3 is CASSHGAGELFF. The CDR3 DNA is TGCGCCAGCAGCCACGGGGCCGGGGAGCTGTTTTTT.

The chain carries TRBV11-1 and TRBJ2-1; no clear D gene. The CDR3 runs 13 residues. V lost 1 base to trimming and J lost 6 bases, with 7 bases between them. Germline V gene data show CDR1 as SGHAT and CDR2 as FQDESV (reference sequence). The CDR3 protein is CASSLGLVNEQFF. CDR3 DNA: TGTGCCAGCAGCTTAGGGCTAGTCAATGAGCAGTTCTTC.

The rearrangement joins TRBV5-1 to TRBJ1-1, with no clear D. The CDR3 consists of 12 residues. Trimming took off 3 bases at V and 1 base at J, with 4 bases between the two ends. The V gene's germline CDR1 is SGHRS and CDR2 YFSETQ. This CDR3 is CASSYGNTEAFF. CDR3 nucleotides: TGCGCCAGCAGCTACGGGAACACTGAAGCTTTCTTT.

The chain combines TRBV5-5 with TRBJ2-2; D uncertain. The V and J ends lost 0 bases and 8 bases respectively, with 11 bases between them. Germline CDR1 SGHKS, CDR2 YYEKEE (reference sequence). This CDR3 contains 14 residues. The CDR3 here is CASSLDTNAGELFF. CDR3 DNA: TGTGCCAGCAGCTTGGATACCAACGCGGGGGAGCTGTTTTTT.

This sequence joins TRBV18 and TRBJ1-1; maybe TRBD1 (5 bases). Germline CDR1 is KGHSH and CDR2 is LQKENI. The V end lost 3 bases, the J end lost 4 bases, and 18 bases lay between the germline ends. CDR3 size: 16 residues. In nucleotides, the CDR3 is TGTGCCAGCTCACCCCCTGGGGGGGATTGGGGCACTGAAGCTTTCTTT. Its protein product is CASSPPGGDWGTEAFF.

The CDR3 nucleotides are TGTGCCATCAGTATCGCAGGGTCAGATGGCTACACCTTC. Encoded protein: CAISIAGSDGYTF. The genes are TRBV10-3 and TRBJ1-2; D is perhaps TRBD1 (5 bases). Germline CDR1 reads ENHRY; CDR2 reads SYGVKD. This CDR3 comprises 13 residues. Trimming removed 5 bases at V and 6 bases at J, with 13 bases between.

V usage is TRBV11-2 and J usage is TRBJ1-2; D unclear. The V end lost 7 bases, the J end lost 7 bases, and 28 bases lay between the germline ends. Germline lookup yields CDR1 SGHAT and CDR2 FQNNGV. The length of the CDR3 is 17 residues. CDR3 sequence: CASTTSPPRAAISGYTF. DNA of the CDR3: TGTGCCAGCACCACCTCCCCTCCCCGTGCGGCAATCAGTGGCTACACCTTC.

The DNA of the CDR3 is TGTGCCAGCAGACTTGCCCGGACTACTAAAATGAATAATTCACCCCTCCACTTT. Protein sequence: CASRLARTTKMNNSPLHF. V and J are TRBV3-1 (or the pseudogene TRBV3-2) and TRBJ1-6; D is ambiguous. CDR3 length: 18 residues. Trimming took 6 bases from V and 5 from J, leaving 23 bases between them. Looked up from germline, CDR1 is LGHDT and CDR2 is YNNKEL (reference sequence).

This clone was seen a handful of times. The chain uses TRBV29-1 and TRBJ2-5; 7 bases match TRBD2. From germline, CDR1 is SQVTM and CDR2 ANQGSEA. V was clipped by 1 base and J by 4 bases; unmatched bases: 12. The CDR3 is 16 residues long. CDR3 sequence (DNA): TGCAGCGTTGAAGGTGCCGAGCGGGGTATACGAGAGACCCAGTACTTC. Amino acid sequence: CSVEGAERGIRETQYF.

The chain joins TRBV14 to TRBJ2-7; TRBD1 matches at 9 bases. The J segment lost 2 bases and the V segment lost 6 bases, leaving 5 bases of the junction unmatched. CDR1 is SGHDN, CDR2 FVKESK, per germline. CDR3 length: 14 amino acids. CDR3 bases: TGTGCCAGCAGGGGACAGGGTGCGACCTACGAGCAGTACGTC. Translated: CASRGQGATYEQYV.

The chain employs TRBV5-4 and TRBJ2-5; TRBD2 matches at 15 bases. Per the germline V gene, CDR1 is SGHNT and CDR2 is YYREEE (reference sequence). CDR3 length: 19 amino acids. The V gene end was trimmed by 5 bases and the J gene end by 4 bases; junction bases not matched to a gene: 15. CDR3 nucleotides: TGTGCCAGCAGTGCAAACTCCGGGACTAGCGGGGGGAAGGGAGAGACCCAGTACTTC. It yields the protein CASSANSGTSGGKGETQYF. The whole variable domain, remainder taken from reference TRBV5-4 and TRBJ2-5, is ETGVTQSPTHLIKTRGQQVTLRCSSQSGHNTVSWYQQALGQGPQFIFQYYREEENGRGNFPPRFSGLQFPNYSSELNVNALELDDSALYLCASSANSGTSGGKGETQYFGPGTRLLVL.

The chain recombines TRBV7-9 with TRBJ1-1; maybe TRBD1 (6 bases). The germline V gene has CDR1 SEHNR and CDR2 FQNEAQ (reference sequence). This CDR3 contains 18 residues. With 5 bases removed from V and 3 bases from J, the gap between germline ends came to 25 bases. CDR3 DNA: TGTGCCAGCAGCGCGACGCCAGGGGTAGCGGGGGTTGACACTGAAGCTTTCTTT. It encodes CASSATPGVAGVDTEAFF.